This T cell receptor beta chain was recorded in a study of a mutant IDH1 vaccine in newly diagnosed glioma. Study at large: Treated patients, averaging roughly 44 years, were about 62% male and about 38% female. Study observations and caveats: With respect to changes in top peripheral T cell clonotypes, pseudoprogression seemed unrelated.

Generated by immunoSEQ multiplex PCR, the TCRdb table keeps only in-frame clones and is missing some. The profile shows about 44,000 clones, 81% of them singletons. About this clone itself: The target antigen is unknown.

Indicated time point: week 35, safety follow-up. With topical imiquimod, each dose of the vaccine consisted of 300 ug of mutant IDH1 20-mer peptide. Every donor had a new WHO grade 3 or 4 astrocytoma that was IDH1-mutant, with loss of nuclear ATRX. The sample in question was PBMCs, obtained from a glioma patient whose treatment included an IDH1 peptide vaccine. This clonotype was obtained from a woman between 40 and 50 years old with glioma. Some clones in this sample may be carry-over from other donors' samples.

The CDR3 is CASSIGQLNGYTF. DNA for the CDR3: TGTGCCAGTAGTATCGGGCAGCTCAATGGCTACACCTTC. V usage is TRBV19 and J usage is TRBJ1-2; D remains unclear. Germline loops: CDR1 LNHDA, CDR2 SQIVND (reference sequence). V shed 3 bases and J shed 6 bases, with 11 bases lying between them. There are 13 residues in the CDR3.